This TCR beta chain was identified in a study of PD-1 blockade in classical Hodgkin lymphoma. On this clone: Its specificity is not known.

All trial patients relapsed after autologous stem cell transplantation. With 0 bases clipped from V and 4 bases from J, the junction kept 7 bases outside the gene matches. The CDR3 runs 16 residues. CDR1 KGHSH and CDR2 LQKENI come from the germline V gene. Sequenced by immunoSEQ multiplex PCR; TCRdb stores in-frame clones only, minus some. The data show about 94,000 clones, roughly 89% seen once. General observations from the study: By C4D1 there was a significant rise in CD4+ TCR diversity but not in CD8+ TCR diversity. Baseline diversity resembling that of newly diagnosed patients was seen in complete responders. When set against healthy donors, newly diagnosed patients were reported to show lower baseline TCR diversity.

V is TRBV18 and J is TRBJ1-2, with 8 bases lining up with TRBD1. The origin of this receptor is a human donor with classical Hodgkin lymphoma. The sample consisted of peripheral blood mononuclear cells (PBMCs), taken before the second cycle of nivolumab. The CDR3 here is CASSPPNGQGGYGYTF. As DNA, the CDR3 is TGTGCCAGCTCACCACCTAACGGACAGGGAGGCTATGGCTACACCTTC.